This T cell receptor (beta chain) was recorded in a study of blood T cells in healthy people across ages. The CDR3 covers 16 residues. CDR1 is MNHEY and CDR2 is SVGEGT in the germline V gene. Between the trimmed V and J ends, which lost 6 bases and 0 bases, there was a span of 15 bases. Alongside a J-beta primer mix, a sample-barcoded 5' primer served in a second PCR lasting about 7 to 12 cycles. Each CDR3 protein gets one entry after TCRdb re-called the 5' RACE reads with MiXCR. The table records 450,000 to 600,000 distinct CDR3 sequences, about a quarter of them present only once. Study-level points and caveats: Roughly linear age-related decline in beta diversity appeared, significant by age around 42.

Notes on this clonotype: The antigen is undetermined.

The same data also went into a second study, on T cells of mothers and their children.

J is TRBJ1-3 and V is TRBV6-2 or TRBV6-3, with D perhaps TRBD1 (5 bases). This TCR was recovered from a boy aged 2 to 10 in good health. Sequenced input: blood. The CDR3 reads CASSRGSGPSGNTIYF. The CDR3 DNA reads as TGTGCCAGCAGCCGAGGATCGGGACCCTCTGGAAACACCATATATTTT.